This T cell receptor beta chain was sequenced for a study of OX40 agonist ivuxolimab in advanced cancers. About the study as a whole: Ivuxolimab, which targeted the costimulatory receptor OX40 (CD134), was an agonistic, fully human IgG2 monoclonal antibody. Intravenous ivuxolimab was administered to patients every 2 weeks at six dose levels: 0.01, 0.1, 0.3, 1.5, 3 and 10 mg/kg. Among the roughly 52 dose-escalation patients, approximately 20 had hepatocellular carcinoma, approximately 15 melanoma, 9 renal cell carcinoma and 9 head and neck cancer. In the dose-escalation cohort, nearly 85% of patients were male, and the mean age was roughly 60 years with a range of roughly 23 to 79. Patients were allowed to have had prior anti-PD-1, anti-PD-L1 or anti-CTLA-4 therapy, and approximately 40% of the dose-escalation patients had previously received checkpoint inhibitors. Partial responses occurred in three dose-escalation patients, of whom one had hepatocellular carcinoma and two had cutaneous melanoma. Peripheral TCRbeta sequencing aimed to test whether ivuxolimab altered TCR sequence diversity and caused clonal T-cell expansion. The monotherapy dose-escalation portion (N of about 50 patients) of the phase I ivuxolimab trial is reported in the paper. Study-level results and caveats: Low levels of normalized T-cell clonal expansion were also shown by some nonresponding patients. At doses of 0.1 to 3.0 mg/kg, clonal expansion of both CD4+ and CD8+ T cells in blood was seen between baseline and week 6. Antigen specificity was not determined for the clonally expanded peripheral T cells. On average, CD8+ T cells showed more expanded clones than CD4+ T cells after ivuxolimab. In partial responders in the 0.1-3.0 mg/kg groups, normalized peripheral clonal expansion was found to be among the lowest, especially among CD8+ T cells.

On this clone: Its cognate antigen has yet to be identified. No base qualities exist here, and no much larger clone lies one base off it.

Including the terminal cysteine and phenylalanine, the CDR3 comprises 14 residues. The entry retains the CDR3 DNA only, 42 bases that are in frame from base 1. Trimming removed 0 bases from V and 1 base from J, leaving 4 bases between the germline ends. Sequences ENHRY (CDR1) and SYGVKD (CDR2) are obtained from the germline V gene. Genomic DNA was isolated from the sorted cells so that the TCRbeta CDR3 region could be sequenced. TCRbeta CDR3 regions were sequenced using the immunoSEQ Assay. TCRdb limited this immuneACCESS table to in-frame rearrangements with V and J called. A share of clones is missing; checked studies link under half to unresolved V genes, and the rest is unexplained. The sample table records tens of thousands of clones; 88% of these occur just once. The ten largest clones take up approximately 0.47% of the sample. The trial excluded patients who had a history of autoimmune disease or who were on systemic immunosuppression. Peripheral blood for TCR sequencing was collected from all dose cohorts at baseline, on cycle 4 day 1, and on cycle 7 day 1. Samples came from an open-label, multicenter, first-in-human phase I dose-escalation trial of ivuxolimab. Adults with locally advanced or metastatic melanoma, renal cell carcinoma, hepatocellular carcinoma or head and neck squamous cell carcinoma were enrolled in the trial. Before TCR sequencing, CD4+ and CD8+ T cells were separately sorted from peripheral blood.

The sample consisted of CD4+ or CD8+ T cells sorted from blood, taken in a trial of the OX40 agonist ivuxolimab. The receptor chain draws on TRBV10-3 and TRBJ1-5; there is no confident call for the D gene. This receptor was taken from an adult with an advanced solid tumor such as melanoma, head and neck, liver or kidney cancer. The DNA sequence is TGTGCCATCAGTGAGTCGGGGAGCAATCAGCCCCAGCATTTT. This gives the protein CAISESGSNQPQHF.